The clone carrying this TCR beta chain was recorded a few times. In the original analysis: Reference gene primer amplification gave estimated nucleated cell counts. The method was immunoSEQ multiplex PCR; TCRdb's version includes in-frame clones alone and lacks a portion of them. The V and J calls and clone size come from that table; D and trimming were worked out from the DNA. In the table there are under 85,000 clones, over 75% of which are singletons. This CDR3 is built from 18 residues. The V segment lost 1 base and the J segment 0 bases; nucleotides outside the gene matches: 9. Germline V gene data show CDR1 as SGHVS and CDR2 as FQNEAQ. This entry comes from a study of blood T cell repertoires in COVID-19.

The receptor comes from a man older than 75 with acute or convalescent COVID-19. Sequences were obtained from peripheral blood. The V gene is TRBV7-8, the J gene TRBJ2-7, with 10 positions matching TRBD2. The CDR3 reads CASSLGSASGSYSYEQYF. DNA of the CDR3: TGTGCCAGCAGCTTAGGTTCGGCTAGCGGGAGTTACTCCTACGAGCAGTACTTC.